This TCR beta chain was found in a study of T-cell reconstitution after alpha-beta-depleted transplantation in children. General study points: Roughly two months post-transplant, alpha-beta T cells reportedly originated from several hundred graft clones that had expanded. T-cell numbers and diversity, one year after transplant, stemmed largely from T cells that were newly produced. In some patients, recipient T cells and intrathymic progenitors surviving conditioning explained high day-60 diversity.

During its preparation, the TCRbeta library received unique molecular identifiers. Each CDR3 protein gets one entry after TCRdb re-called the PCR reads with MiXCR. The sample has 700,000 or so distinct CDR3 sequences; 10% to 15% are singletons. As for this clonotype: Its target is unknown.

Trimming cost V 5 bases and J 2 bases; bases outside gene matches: 9. Germline CDR1 SEHNR, CDR2 FQNEAQ (reference sequence). The CDR3 loop spans 16 amino acids. This TCR came from a girl aged 2-10 years with congenital amegakaryocytic thrombocytopenia, due to receive a stem cell transplant. The sequencing used PBMCs, collected before TCRalphabeta/CD19-depleted stem cell transplant. The V and J genes are TRBV7-9 and TRBJ2-1; 7 bases are shared with TRBD2. For the CDR3, the DNA is TGTGCCAGCAGCGAACTCCGGGAGGTAACCTACAATGAGCAGTTCTTC. Residues: CASSELREVTYNEQFF.